The rows below give T cell receptor beta chains drawn from one sample of a study of T-cell memory formation after mild COVID-19. TCRdb reprocessed the 5' RACE reads with MiXCR, giving one entry per CDR3 protein. The sample includes more than 250,000 distinct CDR3 sequences, around 15% of them seen just once. The specimen was PBMCs or a T cell subset sorted from them (not recorded which). The receptors here all came from a man aged 18 to 29 who had mild COVID-19 (a few samples of this study predate the infection). Cell type and time point are not known. Both conserved end residues are part of each CDR3. A D gene is named only where the DNA matches it firmly. Clone size is given for some rows only: seen once, a few or many times, or a class if the clone is expanded.

v_call	j_call	clone_size	d_call	cdr3_nt	cdr3_aa
TRBV6-5	TRBJ1-2	few	TRBD1	TGTGCCAGCAGGACAGGGGGATCGAACTATGGCTACACCTTC	CASRTGGSNYGYTF
TRBV4-3	TRBJ2-3	many	-	TGCGCCAGCAGGTCAGCTGAGGACACAGATACGCAGTATTTT	CASRSAEDTDTQYF
TRBV7-9	TRBJ1-1	-	-	TGTGCCAGCAGCTTCGTGGAGACCACTGAAGCTTTCTTT	CASSFVETTEAFF
TRBV20-1	TRBJ1-2	many	-	TGCAGTGCTAGAGATCGGACCATACCCCTTGCTAACTATGGCTACACCTTC	CSARDRTIPLANYGYTF
TRBV7-9	TRBJ2-1	-	-	TGTGCCAGCAGCCAGCGTCGCAGGGGCCCTGACAATGAGCAGTTCTTC	CASSQRRRGPDNEQFF
TRBV24-1	TRBJ2-3	-	-	TGTGCCACCAGGGACAGCACAGATACGCAGTATTTT	CATRDSTDTQYF
TRBV7-3	TRBJ2-3	-	-	TGTGCCAGCAGCGCACAGGGGAGGCGGGCAGATACGCAGTATTTT	CASSAQGRRADTQYF
TRBV7-3	TRBJ1-3	-	-	TGTGCCAGCAGCGGAGGAGGCTCTGGAAACACCATATATTTT	CASSGGGSGNTIYF
TRBV11-2	TRBJ2-7	-	-	TGTGCCAGCAGCCCTACCCCGGGCTACGAGCAGTACTTC	CASSPTPGYEQYF
TRBV2	TRBJ1-5	-	-	TGTGCCAGCAGTGACAGGGAGGGTGGTCAGCCCCAGCATTTT	CASSDREGGQPQHF
TRBV7-2	TRBJ2-3	once	-	TGTGCCAGCAGCCCAGGGGCGGGGGCGGGGACTTATACGCAGTATTTT	CASSPGAGAGTYTQYF
TRBV6-2/TRBV6-3	TRBJ1-4	many	TRBD1	TGTGCCAGCACGGGACAGGGAAATGAAAAACTGTTTTTT	CASTGQGNEKLFF
TRBV7-6	TRBJ1-1	few	-	TGTGCCAGCAGTTCGGCTGGGGACGGTTACACTGAAGCTTTCTTT	CASSSAGDGYTEAFF
TRBV29-1	TRBJ2-2	-	-	TGCAGCGCTGAATATTTCGGGGAGCTGTTTTTT	CSAEYFGELFF
TRBV4-1	TRBJ1-5	-	-	TGCGCCAGCAGCGCAGAACTTGGGACTGAGTATAGCAATCAGCCCCAGCATTTT	CASSAELGTEYSNQPQHF
TRBV6-5	TRBJ2-7	many	-	TGTGCCAGCAGTTCGACTCCAGCCCTCTCCTACGAGCAGTACTTC	CASSSTPALSYEQYF
TRBV2	TRBJ1-6	few	-	TGTGCCAGCAGTGAAGACGGGGGGAGGGTAAATTCACCCCTCCACTTT	CASSEDGGRVNSPLHF
TRBV7-2	TRBJ1-1	-	TRBD1	TGTGCCAGCAGCCGCTACGGACAGGGGGATTTGAACACTGAAGCTTTCTTT	CASSRYGQGDLNTEAFF
TRBV9	TRBJ2-5	-	TRBD2	TGTGCCAGCAGCGCCGGGACTAGAAATCCTTTAGAGACCCAGTACTTC	CASSAGTRNPLETQYF
TRBV11-3	TRBJ2-2	-	TRBD1	TGTGCCAGCAGCTTAAGAGAGGGGGCGGCCGGGGAGCTGTTTTTT	CASSLREGAAGELFF
TRBV7-9	TRBJ2-3	-	-	TGTGCCAGCAGCCTTGGGGGGTTTCGGCAGTATTTT	CASSLGGFRQYF
TRBV5-1	TRBJ2-3	-	TRBD2	TGCGCCAGCAGCTTGGTTGCTAGCGGGTTGACGAGTACGCAGTATTTT	CASSLVASGLTSTQYF